Listed here are 23 T cell receptor beta chains from one sample, sequenced in a study of T cell changes during pregnancy in multiple sclerosis. Repertoires were generated with immunoSEQ multiplex PCR, while TCRdb's copy carries only in-frame clones and drops some. There are 90,000 to 120,000 clones in the sample; around 92% occur only once, and around 0.8% lies in the top ten. The input for sequencing was peripheral blood, taken in the third trimester of pregnancy. All receptors come from a female donor in good health, enrolled as a control in a pregnancy study.

The rearrangement links TRBV4-3 to TRBJ1-1; 9 bases fit TRBD1. CDR1 is LGHNA, CDR2 YSLEER, per germline. The junction had 4 bases not matched to a gene; V was cut back by 1 base and J by 1 base. The CDR3 has 16 residues. The CDR3 bases are TGCGCCAGCAGCCAAGTATCGGACAGGGGGAACACTGAAGCTTTCTTT. It encodes CASSQVSDRGNTEAFF.

V gene TRBV6-5 combines with J gene TRBJ1-4, with a tentative D call TRBD1 (5 bases). The CDR3 sequence is 15 residues long. Trimming stripped 0 bases from V and 7 bases from J, with 12 bases between. Per the germline V gene, CDR1 is MNHEY and CDR2 is SVGAGI. The CDR3 is CASSYSGGTGEKLFF. The CDR3 bases are TGTGCCAGCAGTTACTCGGGGGGTACGGGTGAAAAACTGTTTTTT.

The CDR3 nucleotides are TGCGCCAGCAGCCGAGTCCCAGGGGCTGGGTACGAGCAGTACTTC. Encoded protein: CASSRVPGAGYEQYF. This chain links TRBV4-3 with TRBJ2-7; D is possibly TRBD1 (6 bases). From germline, CDR1 is LGHNA and CDR2 YSLEER. Trimming cost V 4 bases and J 4 bases, with 17 bases left between them. The CDR3 runs to 15 residues.

In its sample, this clone was seen once. This CDR3 is CASSISNNSPLHF. For the CDR3, the DNA is TGTGCCAGTAGTATCTCTAATAATTCACCCCTCCACTTT. The chain carries TRBV19 and TRBJ1-6; D not certain. With 3 bases removed from V and 5 bases from J, the gap between germline ends came to 5 bases. Germline V lookup: CDR1 LNHDA, CDR2 SQIVND (reference sequence). The CDR3 consists of 13 residues.

The sample holds one count of this clone. The V gene is TRBV2, the J gene TRBJ2-5; weak D call: TRBD2 (5 bases). This CDR3 region has 10 residues. Germline CDR1 reads SNHLY; CDR2 reads FYNNEI. Trimming shortened V by 8 bases and J by 5 bases, and 6 bases separated the two germline ends. CDR3 sequence (DNA): TGTGCCAGCTCGGGGGAGACCCAGTACTTC. This codes for CASSGETQYF.

This clone has just one count. The rearrangement links TRBV4-3 to TRBJ1-2, with D unresolved. Trimming stripped 0 bases from V and 0 bases from J, with 5 bases between. Germline-derived CDR1 and CDR2 are LGHNA and YSLEER. The CDR3 is 14 residues long. The CDR3 coding sequence is TGCGCCAGCAGCCAAGACAGTACTAACTATGGCTACACCTTC. The encoded protein is CASSQDSTNYGYTF.

The J gene is TRBJ2-7, the V gene TRBV4-3, with D possibly being TRBD1 (6 bases). Trimming removed 1 base from V and 5 bases from J, with 18 bases in between. Germline CDR1 LGHNA, CDR2 YSLEER. This CDR3 spans 16 amino acids. CDR3: CASSQGETGPLDEQYF. CDR3 nucleotide sequence: TGCGCCAGCAGCCAAGGGGAGACAGGCCCTTTGGACGAGCAGTACTTC.

The V and J genes are TRBV7-3 and TRBJ1-1; the D gene is possibly TRBD1 (5 bases). The length of the CDR3 is 15 residues. Germline assignment: CDR1 SGHTA and CDR2 FQGTGA. V was shortened by 4 bases and J by 1 base, with 13 bases between the two germline ends. The CDR3 bases are TGTGCCAGCAGCTATTCAGGGAAGGGGAACACTGAAGCTTTCTTT. Encoded protein: CASSYSGKGNTEAFF. Together with reference TRBV7-3 and TRBJ1-1, the CDR3 gives the full variable domain: GAGVSQTPSNKVTEKGKYVELRCDPISGHTALYWYRQSLGQGPEFLIYFQGTGAADDSGLPNDRFFAVRPEGSVSTLKIQRTERGDSAVYLCASSYSGKGNTEAFFGQGTRLTVV.

The chain uses TRBV5-1 and TRBJ1-3; no definite D call. Trimming removed 4 bases from V and 8 bases from J, with 10 bases in between. CDR3 length equals 12 residues. Germline V gene data show CDR1 as SGHRS and CDR2 as YFSETQ. CDR3 sequence (DNA): TGCGCCAGCAGCCGGCCCGGGGACACCATATATTTT. Amino acid sequence: CASSRPGDTIYF.

The chain uses TRBV4-2 and TRBJ2-7, with TRBD1 matching 8 bases. The CDR3 has 15 residues. The V gene's germline CDR1 is LGHNA and CDR2 YNFKEQ. V trimming: 0 bases; J trimming: 5 bases; junction bases outside the gene matches: 6. CDR3 region: CASSQDRTGRHEQYF. The CDR3 bases are TGTGCCAGCAGCCAAGATAGGACAGGGCGGCACGAGCAGTACTTC.

This rearrangement joins TRBV29-1 to TRBJ1-2; TRBD1 matches at 12 bases. The CDR3 consists of 14 residues. The germline CDR1 and CDR2 sequences are SQVTM and ANQGSEA. Losses at the gene ends were 2 bases for V and 8 bases for J; bases not matched to a gene: 6. The CDR3 here is CSVEPGTGGAGYTF. CDR3 coding DNA: TGCAGCGTTGAACCCGGGACAGGGGGCGCGGGCTACACCTTC.

The chain employs TRBV30 and TRBJ1-5; D is unresolved. Trimming removed 3 bases from V and 7 bases from J, with 13 bases in between. Germline values: CDR1 GTSNPN, CDR2 SVGIG (reference sequence). CDR3 length: 13 amino acids. CDR3 in DNA: TGTGCCTGGAGGCAGACGGTCGGGCAGCCCCAGCATTTT. It encodes CAWRQTVGQPQHF.

This chain links TRBV11-2 with TRBJ1-1; 9 bases are shared with TRBD1. CDR1 SGHAT and CDR2 FQNNGV come from the germline V gene. The J segment lost 6 bases and the V segment lost 8 bases, leaving 1 base of the junction unmatched. This CDR3 contains 11 residues. CDR3 sequence: CASWTGAEAFF. The CDR3 nucleotides read TGTGCCAGCTGGACAGGGGCTGAAGCTTTCTTT.

The V and J genes are TRBV23-1 and TRBJ1-2; D possibly corresponds to TRBD1 (6 bases). TRBV23-1 belongs to the ORF category, with a function that is uncertain. V was trimmed by 7 bases and J by 1 base, leaving 13 bases between them. This CDR3 region has 14 residues. The CDR3 reads CASNPTGHNYGYTF. In DNA, the CDR3 is TGCGCCAGCAACCCGACAGGTCATAACTATGGCTACACCTTC.

CDR3 bases: TGTGCCAGCAGTTTCCGTCCGGGACAGGGAATCGAGCAGTACTTC. Its translation: CASSFRPGQGIEQYF. J is TRBJ2-7 and V is TRBV11-1, with 9 positions matching TRBD1. The CDR3 runs 15 residues. Germline lookup yields CDR1 SGHAT and CDR2 FQDESV (reference sequence). J gave up 6 bases and V 6 bases, and 12 bases lay outside the gene matches.

V and J are TRBV5-6 and TRBJ2-1; TRBD1 agrees at 8 bases. The V gene end was trimmed by 3 bases and the J gene end by 5 bases; junction bases not matched to a gene: 13. The CDR3 extends over 17 amino acids. CDR1 is SGHDT, CDR2 YYEEEE, per germline. CDR3 loop: CASSSTPGQGRNNEQFF. CDR3 nucleotide sequence: TGTGCCAGCAGCTCTACGCCAGGACAGGGTAGGAACAATGAGCAGTTCTTC. Full variable domain (outside the CDR3, taken from reference TRBV5-6 and TRBJ2-1): DAGVTQSPTHLIKTRGQQVTLRCSPKSGHDTVSWYQQALGQGPQFIFQYYEEEERQRGNFPDRFSGHQFPNYSSELNVNALLLGDSALYLCASSSTPGQGRNNEQFFGPGTRLTVL.

This chain uses TRBV2 with TRBJ2-4; weak D call: TRBD1 (5 bases). Trimming took 9 bases from V and 8 from J, leaving 20 bases between them. CDR3 length equals 14 residues. Germline CDR1 SNHLY, CDR2 FYNNEI. The CDR3 protein is CASLIGAFKDIQYF. The CDR3 nucleotides read TGTGCCAGTCTAATAGGGGCATTTAAAGACATTCAGTACTTC. Full variable domain (missing parts from reference TRBV2 and TRBJ2-4): EPEVTQTPSHQVTQMGQEVILRCVPISNHLYFYWYRQILGQKVEFLVSFYNNEISEKSEIFDDQFSVERPDGSNFTLKIRSTKLEDSAMYFCASLIGAFKDIQYFGAGTRLSVL.

This chain links TRBV4-3 with TRBJ1-4; a possible D gene is TRBD1 (6 bases). The germline gives CDR1 LGHNA, CDR2 YSLEER. The CDR3 runs to 16 residues. V lost 0 bases to trimming and J lost 8 bases, with 16 bases between them. CDR3 region: CASSQEGGRGGEKLFF. CDR3 nucleotides: TGCGCCAGCAGCCAAGAAGGGGGGAGGGGAGGGGAAAAACTGTTTTTT.

V and J are TRBV2 and TRBJ1-1, with 7 bases that match TRBD1. This CDR3 comprises 13 residues. Germline V gene lookup returns CDR1 SNHLY and CDR2 FYNNEI. Germline trimming cut 9 bases from V and 4 bases from J; bases unmatched to any gene: 8. The CDR3 DNA follows: TGTGCCAGTGACAGGGACGGGGTCACTGAAGCTTTCTTT. Its protein is CASDRDGVTEAFF.

The chain employs TRBV25-1 and TRBJ1-6; D unresolved. Germline V CDR1 and CDR2: MGHDK, SYGVNS. CDR3 size: 17 residues. Trimming left V 1 base short and J 7 bases short, with 17 bases between. The CDR3 loop reads CASSESNSHSGNSPLHF. CDR3 DNA: TGTGCCAGCAGTGAATCCAACAGCCACAGCGGGAATTCACCCCTCCACTTT.

V gene TRBV7-2 combines with J gene TRBJ2-5; the D gene is possibly TRBD1 (6 bases). The CDR3 totals 14 residues. V lost 6 bases, J lost 3 bases, and 14 bases lay in between. CDR1 and CDR2 (germline): SGHTA, FQGNSA. The CDR3 is CASRLGQEEETQYF. The CDR3 bases are TGTGCCAGCAGGCTGGGACAAGAGGAAGAGACCCAGTACTTC.

The chain joins TRBV10-3 to TRBJ2-5, with TRBD2 matching over 13 bases. Germline V gives CDR1 ENHRY, CDR2 SYGVKD. The CDR3 length is 18 residues. After removal of 3 bases from V and 0 bases from J, the junction contained 7 bases not matched to a gene. In DNA form, the CDR3 reads TGTGCCATCAGTGAACCAACTAGCGGGGGGGGCCACCAAGAGACCCAGTACTTC. As protein: CAISEPTSGGGHQETQYF.

The chain is built from TRBV4-3 and TRBJ2-7; 7 positions agree with TRBD1. From germline, CDR1 is LGHNA and CDR2 YSLEER. The V gene end was trimmed by 4 bases and the J gene end by 5 bases; junction bases not matched to a gene: 11. The CDR3 consists of 15 residues. The CDR3 DNA reads as TGCGCCAGCAGCCGATTACAGGGGCCTGGGAACGAGCAGTACTTC. Protein sequence: CASSRLQGPGNEQYF.